These 21 T cell receptor beta chains were sequenced from one sample in a study of blood T cell repertoires in COVID-19. Sequenced by immunoSEQ multiplex PCR; TCRdb stores in-frame clones only, minus some. The sample comprises 150,000 to 200,000 clones, 89% of which are singletons, and about 1.9% rests with the top ten. The specimen was peripheral blood. Receptors were obtained from a man aged 18 to 30 who had recovered from COVID-19.

V and J are TRBV9 and TRBJ2-5, with 9 bases lining up with TRBD1. The CDR3 is made up of 14 amino acids. Germline-derived CDR1 and CDR2 are SGDLS and YYNGEE. J was trimmed by 4 bases and V by 3 bases; bases with no gene match: 4. As DNA, the CDR3 is TGTGCCAGCAGCGGGGGACAGGGCCGAGAGACCCAGTACTTC. Translated, it gives CASSGGQGRETQYF.

The V and J genes are TRBV11-2 and TRBJ2-5; TRBD2 is a possible D gene (6 bases). CDR3 length: 15 residues. In germline, CDR1 is SGHAT, CDR2 FQNNGV. Trimming stripped 0 bases from V and 2 bases from J, with 10 bases between. Here the CDR3 DNA reads TGTGCCAGCAGCTTAGATACGGCGGGGCAAGAGACCCAGTACTTC. This codes for CASSLDTAGQETQYF.

The chain recombines TRBV9 with TRBJ1-2; 10 bases align to TRBD1. With V trimmed by 3 bases and J by 8 bases, 4 bases remained unmatched. The CDR3 extends over 13 amino acids. The germline gives CDR1 SGDLS, CDR2 YYNGEE. CDR3 in DNA: TGTGCCAGCAGCGGCGGGACAGGGGTAGGCTACACCTTC. Amino acid sequence: CASSGGTGVGYTF.

The chain is built from TRBV7-9 and TRBJ2-1; 11 bases are a match to TRBD2. The junction had 4 bases not matched to a gene; V was cut back by 6 bases and J by 3 bases. CDR3 size: 15 residues. Germline loops: CDR1 SEHNR, CDR2 FQNEAQ (reference sequence). The CDR3 region is CASSHTSGSYNEQFF. The CDR3 DNA reads as TGTGCCAGCAGTCATACTAGCGGGAGCTACAATGAGCAGTTCTTC.

The table lists this clone with a count of one. The genes are TRBV19 and TRBJ1-1; D perhaps matches TRBD1 (6 bases). The CDR3 has 15 amino acids. V dropped 5 bases and J dropped 3 bases, with 16 bases sitting between them. Germline V CDR1 and CDR2: LNHDA, SQIVND (reference sequence). CDR3: CASSLGRQEYTEAFF. The CDR3 DNA follows: TGTGCCAGTAGTTTGGGACGACAGGAATACACTGAAGCTTTCTTT.

This clone was found a few times. The chain is built from TRBV24-1 and TRBJ2-5; no clear D. The V end was cut by 3 bases, the J end by 5 bases, with 15 bases between. Germline CDR1 is KGHDR and CDR2 is SFDVKD. This CDR3 is 15 amino acids long. This chain's CDR3 is CATSDPGSSGETQYF. The DNA of the CDR3 is TGTGCCACCAGTGATCCCGGGTCCTCTGGGGAGACCCAGTACTTC.

The rearrangement links TRBV7-9 to TRBJ1-3; possibly TRBD1 for D (6 bases). The CDR3 covers 14 residues. The V end lost 2 bases, the J end lost 3 bases, and 8 bases lay between the germline ends. The V gene's germline CDR1 is SEHNR and CDR2 FQNEAQ (reference sequence). CDR3 sequence reads: CASSLSGVGNTIYF. CDR3 nucleotide sequence: TGTGCCAGCAGCTTATCAGGGGTTGGAAACACCATATATTTT.

This chain joins TRBV7-2 and TRBJ1-6; D remains unclear. This CDR3 has 14 residues. With 5 bases removed from V and 7 bases from J, the gap between germline ends came to 12 bases. Per the germline V gene, CDR1 is SGHTA and CDR2 is FQGNSA. The CDR3 is CASSPPVPNSPLHF. CDR3 nucleotide sequence: TGTGCCAGCAGCCCCCCGGTCCCGAATTCACCCCTCCACTTT.

The V gene is TRBV7-9, the J gene TRBJ2-5; 7 bases map to TRBD1. V lost 5 bases, J lost 0 bases, and 6 bases stayed unmatched. CDR3 length equals 15 residues. Germline V gene sequence: CDR1 SEHNR, CDR2 FQNEAQ (reference sequence). CDR3 coding DNA: TGTGCCAGCAGCACTCGACAGGGTTACCAAGAGACCCAGTACTTC. This sequence encodes CASSTRQGYQETQYF.

The chain joins TRBV5-1 to TRBJ2-7; 7 positions agree with TRBD2. Germline CDR1 reads SGHRS; CDR2 reads YFSETQ. J was trimmed by 2 bases and V by 4 bases; bases with no gene match: 12. This CDR3 has 16 amino acids. The DNA for the CDR3 is TGCGCCAGCAGCGGGGTAGCGGGCCGGATTGCCTACGAGCAGTACTTC. Translated: CASSGVAGRIAYEQYF.

The chain uses TRBV27 and TRBJ2-7; 9 bases map to TRBD1. CDR3 length equals 15 residues. CDR1 is MNHEY and CDR2 is SMNVEV in the germline V gene (reference sequence). V was pared by 3 bases and J by 0 bases, with 3 bases of the junction left unmatched. This CDR3 is CASSFGTGRSYEQYF. For the CDR3, the DNA is TGTGCCAGCAGTTTTGGGACAGGGCGCTCCTACGAGCAGTACTTC.

The rearrangement joins TRBV5-1 to TRBJ1-3; 7 bases are shared with TRBD1. The CDR3 contains 13 residues. The V and J ends lost 4 bases and 4 bases, in that order; junction bases with no gene match: 2. Germline V gene data show CDR1 as SGHRS and CDR2 as YFSETQ. The CDR3 region has the DNA TGCGCCAGCAGCCAGGGGGGAGGAAACACCATATATTTT. It codes for CASSQGGGNTIYF. The whole variable domain, filled in from reference TRBV5-1 and TRBJ1-3, reads KAGVTQTPRYLIKTRGQQVTLSCSPISGHRSVSWYQQTPGQGLQFLFEYFSETQRNKGNFPGRFSGRQFSNSRSEMNVSTLELGDSALYLCASSQGGGNTIYFGEGSWLTVV.

J is TRBJ2-7 and V is TRBV28; 10 bases line up with TRBD1. This CDR3 is 15 amino acids long. V gave up 7 bases and J gave up 4 bases; unmatched junction bases: 10. Looked up from germline, CDR1 is MDHEN and CDR2 is SYDVKM. The CDR3 loop is CASTSPGQGSYEQYF. The CDR3 DNA reads as TGTGCCAGCACCTCCCCGGGACAGGGGAGTTACGAGCAGTACTTC.

V is TRBV3-1 (or the pseudogene TRBV3-2) and J is TRBJ2-2; tentative D call: TRBD1 (6 bases). Trimming pared 2 bases from V and 0 bases from J, leaving 13 bases between. The CDR3 runs 17 residues. The germline CDR1 and CDR2 sequences are LGHDT and YNNKEL (reference sequence). This CDR3 reads CASSQIKGQTNTGELFF. CDR3 sequence (DNA): TGTGCCAGCAGCCAAATTAAGGGACAAACGAACACCGGGGAGCTGTTTTTT.

The chain joins TRBV6-2 or TRBV6-3 to TRBJ2-2; D is perhaps TRBD2 (6 bases). Germline assignment: CDR1 MNHEY and CDR2 SVGEGT. The length of the CDR3 is 14 residues. V was cut by 2 bases and J by 5 bases, with 9 bases left in between. The CDR3 protein is CASSYAGGTGELFF. Here the CDR3 DNA reads TGTGCCAGCAGTTACGCTGGGGGGACCGGGGAGCTGTTTTTT.

Remarks on this clone: At the DNA level, this CDR3 is encoded by other sequences in the same sample as well. V is TRBV6-5 and J is TRBJ1-2; possibly TRBD1 for D (5 bases). Trimming took off 2 bases at V and 1 base at J, with 8 bases between the two ends. Germline assignment: CDR1 MNHEY and CDR2 SVGAGI. This CDR3 spans 14 amino acids. CDR3 amino acids: CASSYQGLNYGYTF. The CDR3 DNA follows: TGTGCCAGCAGTTACCAGGGACTTAACTATGGCTACACCTTC.

This clone has a count of ten or more. The chain employs TRBV7-2 and TRBJ1-3; D is unresolved. The germline CDR1 and CDR2 sequences are SGHTA and FQGNSA. V lost 5 bases and J 3 bases, leaving 14 bases between the germline ends. The CDR3 sequence is 15 residues long. CDR3 sequence: CASSPSAGYGNTIYF. The CDR3 region has the DNA TGTGCCAGCAGCCCATCGGCCGGGTATGGAAACACCATATATTTT. Full variable domain (rest looked up from reference TRBV7-2 and TRBJ1-3): GAGVSQSPSNKVTEKGKDVELRCDPISGHTALYWYRQSLGQGLEFLIYFQGNSAPDKSGLPSDRFSAERTGGSVSTLTIQRTQQEDSAVYLCASSPSAGYGNTIYFGEGSWLTVV.

The J gene is TRBJ1-3, the V gene TRBV6-5; 9 bases line up with TRBD1. The CDR3 is made up of 16 amino acids. The germline CDR1 and CDR2 sequences are MNHEY and SVGAGI. The junction had 4 bases not matched to a gene; V was cut back by 4 bases and J by 0 bases. The CDR3 DNA follows: TGTGCCAGCAGTTCCGGGACAGGGATCTCTGGAAACACCATATATTTT. Translation: CASSSGTGISGNTIYF.

V is TRBV18 and J is TRBJ1-1, with 7 positions matching TRBD1. The germline V gene encodes CDR1 KGHSH and CDR2 LQKENI. The CDR3 is 13 amino acids. Unmatched junction bases numbered 1, after V lost 6 bases and J lost 0 bases. The CDR3 spells CASSGQLNTEAFF. The CDR3 nucleotides read TGTGCCAGCTCGGGACAGCTGAACACTGAAGCTTTCTTT. The full variable domain, in which reference TRBV18 and TRBJ1-1 provide the parts outside the CDR3, is NAGVMQNPRHLVRRRGQEARLRCSPMKGHSHVYWYRQLPEEGLKFMVYLQKENIIDESGMPKERFSAEFPKEGPSILRIQQVVRGDSAAYFCASSGQLNTEAFFGQGTRLTVV.

The rearrangement links TRBV30 to TRBJ1-1; 8 bases are shared with TRBD1. The germline V gene encodes CDR1 GTSNPN and CDR2 SVGIG (reference sequence). Germline trimming cut 4 bases from V and 3 bases from J; bases unmatched to any gene: 4. The CDR3 has 13 residues. DNA for the CDR3: TGTGCCTGGACTTCAGGGGGCGACACTGAAGCTTTCTTT. Protein sequence: CAWTSGGDTEAFF.

J is TRBJ2-3 and V is TRBV12-5; 9 bases are a match to TRBD1. V lost 1 base and J lost 5; bases outside the gene matches: 4. This CDR3 spans 15 amino acids. The germline CDR1 and CDR2 sequences are LGHNT and FRNRAP. This CDR3 reads CASGLAGTGRDTQYF. CDR3 DNA: TGTGCTAGTGGTTTGGCAGGGACAGGGAGAGATACGCAGTATTTT.